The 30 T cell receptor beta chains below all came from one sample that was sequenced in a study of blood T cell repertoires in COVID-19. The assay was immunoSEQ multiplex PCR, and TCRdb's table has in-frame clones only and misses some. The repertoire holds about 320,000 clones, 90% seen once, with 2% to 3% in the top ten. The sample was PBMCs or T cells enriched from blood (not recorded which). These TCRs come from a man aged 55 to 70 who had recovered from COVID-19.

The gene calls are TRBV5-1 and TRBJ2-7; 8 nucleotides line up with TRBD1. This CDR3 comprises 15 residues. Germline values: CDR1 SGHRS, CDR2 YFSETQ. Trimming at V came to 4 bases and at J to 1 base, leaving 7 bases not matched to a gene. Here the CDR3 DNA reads TGCGCCAGCAGCAGGACAGGGTCCGAGTCCTACGAGCAGTACTTC. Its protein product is CASSRTGSESYEQYF.

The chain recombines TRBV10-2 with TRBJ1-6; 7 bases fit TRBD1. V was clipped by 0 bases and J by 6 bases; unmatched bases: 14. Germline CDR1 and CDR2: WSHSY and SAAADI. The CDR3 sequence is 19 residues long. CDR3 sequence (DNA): TGCGCCAGCAGTGAGTCGACACCTAGGGGGCCTTGGAGTAATTCACCCCTCCACTTT. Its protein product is CASSESTPRGPWSNSPLHF.

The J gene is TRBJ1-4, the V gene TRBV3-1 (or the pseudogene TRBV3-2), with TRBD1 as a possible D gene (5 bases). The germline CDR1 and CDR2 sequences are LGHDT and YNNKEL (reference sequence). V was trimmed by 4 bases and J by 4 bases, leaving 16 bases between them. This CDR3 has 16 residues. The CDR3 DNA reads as TGTGCCAGCAGCCCAGGTCGCGGGGGGAATAATGAAAAACTGTTTTTT. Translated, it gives CASSPGRGGNNEKLFF.

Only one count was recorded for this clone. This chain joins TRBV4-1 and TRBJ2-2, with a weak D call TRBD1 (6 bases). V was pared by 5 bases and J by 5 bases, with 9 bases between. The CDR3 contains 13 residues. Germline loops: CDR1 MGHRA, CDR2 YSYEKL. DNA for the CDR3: TGCGCCAGCAGCGAAACAGGGACCGGGGAGCTGTTTTTT. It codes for CASSETGTGELFF.

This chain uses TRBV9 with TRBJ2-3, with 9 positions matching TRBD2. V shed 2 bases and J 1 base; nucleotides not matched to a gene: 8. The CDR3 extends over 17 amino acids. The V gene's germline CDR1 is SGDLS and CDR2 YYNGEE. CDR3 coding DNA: TGTGCCAGCAGCGTTGGGCCTAGCGGGAAACGCACAGATACGCAGTATTTT. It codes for CASSVGPSGKRTDTQYF.

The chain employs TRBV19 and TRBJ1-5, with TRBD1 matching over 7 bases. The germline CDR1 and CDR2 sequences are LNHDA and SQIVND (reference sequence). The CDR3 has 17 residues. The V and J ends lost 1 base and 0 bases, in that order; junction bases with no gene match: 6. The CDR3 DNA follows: TGTGCCAGTAGTATAGGGGCCCAGGGGGTTAGCAATCAGCCCCAGCATTTT. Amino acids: CASSIGAQGVSNQPQHF.

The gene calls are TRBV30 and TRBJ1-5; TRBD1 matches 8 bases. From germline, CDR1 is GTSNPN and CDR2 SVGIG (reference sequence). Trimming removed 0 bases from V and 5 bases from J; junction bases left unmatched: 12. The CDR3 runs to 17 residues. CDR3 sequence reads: CAWSVTRYRGKDQPQHF. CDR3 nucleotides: TGTGCCTGGAGTGTAACTCGGTACAGGGGGAAAGATCAGCCCCAGCATTTT. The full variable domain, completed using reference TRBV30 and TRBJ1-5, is SQTIHQWPATLVQPVGSPLSLECTVEGTSNPNLYWYRQAAGRGLQLLFYSVGIGQISSEVPQNLSASRPQDRQFILSSKKLLLSDSGFYLCAWSVTRYRGKDQPQHFGDGTRLSIL.

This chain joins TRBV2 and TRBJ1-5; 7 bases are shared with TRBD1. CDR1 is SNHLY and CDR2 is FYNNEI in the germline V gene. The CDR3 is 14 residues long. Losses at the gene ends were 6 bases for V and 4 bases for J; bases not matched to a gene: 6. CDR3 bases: TGTGCCAGCAGCCTGACAGGGAGGAATCAGCCCCAGCATTTT. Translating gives CASSLTGRNQPQHF.

The CDR3 DNA follows: TGTGCCAGCAGCGTCGCTGGCGGGGGCGTCACTGAGCAGTTCTTC. Residues: CASSVAGGGVTEQFF. This chain joins TRBV9 and TRBJ2-1; TRBD2 is a possible D gene (7 bases). This CDR3 region has 15 residues. Trimming cost V 2 bases and J 9 bases, with 18 bases left between them. Germline CDR1 and CDR2: SGDLS and YYNGEE.

CDR3 amino acids: CASSAGRLRSGNTIYF. The DNA for the CDR3 is TGTGCCAGCAGTGCAGGCCGGCTCCGCTCTGGAAACACCATATATTTT. The chain carries TRBV6-1 and TRBJ1-3; D gene uncertain. This CDR3 contains 16 residues. Germline V gives CDR1 MNHNS, CDR2 SASEGT. V shed 4 bases and J shed 0 bases, with 13 bases lying between them.

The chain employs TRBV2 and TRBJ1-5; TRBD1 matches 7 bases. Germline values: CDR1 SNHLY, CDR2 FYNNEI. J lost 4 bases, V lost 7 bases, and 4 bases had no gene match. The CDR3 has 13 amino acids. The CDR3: CASNGQENQPQHF. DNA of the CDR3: TGTGCCAGCAATGGACAGGAAAATCAGCCCCAGCATTTT.

The CDR3 coding sequence is TGTGCCAGCAGTTTTTGGGGAGCAGGGGATGAAAAACTGTTTTTT. This sequence encodes CASSFWGAGDEKLFF. The V and J genes are TRBV27 and TRBJ1-4; perhaps TRBD1 as D (6 bases). Trimming left V 3 bases short and J 6 bases short, with 14 bases between. Germline values: CDR1 MNHEY, CDR2 SMNVEV (reference sequence). The CDR3 length is 15 residues. The whole variable domain, filled in from reference TRBV27 and TRBJ1-4, reads EAQVTQNPRYLITVTGKKLTVTCSQNMNHEYMSWYRQDPGLGLRQIYYSMNVEVTDKGDVPEGYKVSRKEKRNFPLILESPSPNQTSLYFCASSFWGAGDEKLFFGSGTQLSVL.

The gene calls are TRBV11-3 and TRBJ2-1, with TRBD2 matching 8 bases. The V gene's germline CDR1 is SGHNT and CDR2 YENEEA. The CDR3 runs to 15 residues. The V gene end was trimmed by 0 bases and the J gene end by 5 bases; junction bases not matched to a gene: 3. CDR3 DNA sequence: TGTGCCAGCAGCTTAGAATCAGCGGGGGACAATGAGCAGTTCTTC. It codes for CASSLESAGDNEQFF. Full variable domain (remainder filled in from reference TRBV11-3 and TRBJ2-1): EAGVVQSPRYKIIEKKQPVAFWCNPISGHNTLYWYLQNLGQGPELLIRYENEEAVDDSQLPKDRFSAERLKGVDSTLKIQPAELGDSAVYLCASSLESAGDNEQFFGPGTRLTVL.

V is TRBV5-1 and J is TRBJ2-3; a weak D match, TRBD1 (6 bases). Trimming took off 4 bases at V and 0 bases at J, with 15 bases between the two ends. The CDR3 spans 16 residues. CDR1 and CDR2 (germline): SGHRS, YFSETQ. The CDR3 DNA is TGCGCCAGCAGCGGAACACAGGGTAGAAGCACAGATACGCAGTATTTT. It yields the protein CASSGTQGRSTDTQYF.

CDR3 DNA sequence: TGTGCCAGCAGCGGACGGGGAACGATGAACACTGAAGCTTTCTTT. It translates to CASSGRGTMNTEAFF. The V call is TRBV5-4, the J call TRBJ1-1; unclear D gene. V lost 4 bases, J lost 0 bases, and 13 bases lay in between. The CDR3 spans 15 residues. Germline lookup yields CDR1 SGHNT and CDR2 YYREEE (reference sequence).

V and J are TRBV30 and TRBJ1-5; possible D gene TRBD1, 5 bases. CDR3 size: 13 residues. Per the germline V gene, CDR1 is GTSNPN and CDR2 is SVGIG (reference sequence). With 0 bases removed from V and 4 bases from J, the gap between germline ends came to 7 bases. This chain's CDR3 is CAWSVRDNQPQHF. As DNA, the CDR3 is TGTGCCTGGAGTGTCAGGGATAATCAGCCCCAGCATTTT.

CDR3 sequence reads: CAWLRTKANYGYTF. In DNA form, the CDR3 reads TGTGCCTGGCTAAGGACAAAGGCTAACTATGGCTACACCTTC. The rearrangement uses TRBV30 and TRBJ1-2; D is perhaps TRBD1 (5 bases). The CDR3 totals 14 residues. V gave up 5 bases and J gave up 0 bases, with 13 bases separating them. Germline V lookup: CDR1 GTSNPN, CDR2 SVGIG (reference sequence).

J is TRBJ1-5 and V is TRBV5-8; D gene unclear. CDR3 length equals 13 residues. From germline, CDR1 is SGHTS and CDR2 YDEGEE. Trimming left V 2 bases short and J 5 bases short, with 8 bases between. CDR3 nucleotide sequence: TGTGCCAGCAGCTTCGGGTTGCATCAGCCCCAGCATTTT. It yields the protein CASSFGLHQPQHF. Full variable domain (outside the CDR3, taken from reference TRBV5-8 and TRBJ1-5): EAGVTQSPTHLIKTRGQQATLRCSPISGHTSVYWYQQALGLGLQFLLWYDEGEERNRGNFPPRFSGRQFPNYSSELNVNALELEDSALYLCASSFGLHQPQHFGDGTRLSIL.

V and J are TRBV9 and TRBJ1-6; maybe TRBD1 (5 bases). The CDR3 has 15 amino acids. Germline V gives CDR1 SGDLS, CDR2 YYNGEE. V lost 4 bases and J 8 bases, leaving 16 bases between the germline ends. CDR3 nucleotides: TGTGCCAGCAGCCCTCGACAGTCCCCGGATTCACCCCTCCACTTT. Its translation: CASSPRQSPDSPLHF. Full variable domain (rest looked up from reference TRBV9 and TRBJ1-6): DSGVTQTPKHLITATGQRVTLRCSPRSGDLSVYWYQQSLDQGLQFLIQYYNGEERAKGNILERFSAQQFPDLHSELNLSSLELGDSALYFCASSPRQSPDSPLHFGNGTRLTVT.

CDR3 DNA: TGTGCCACCCAGGGTCTCATCTACGAGCAGTACTTC. It is translated as CATQGLIYEQYF. The chain joins TRBV28 to TRBJ2-7; possible D gene TRBD1, 5 bases. This CDR3 spans 12 amino acids. CDR1 is MDHEN and CDR2 is SYDVKM in the germline V gene. V gave up 10 bases and J gave up 3 bases, with 13 bases separating them.

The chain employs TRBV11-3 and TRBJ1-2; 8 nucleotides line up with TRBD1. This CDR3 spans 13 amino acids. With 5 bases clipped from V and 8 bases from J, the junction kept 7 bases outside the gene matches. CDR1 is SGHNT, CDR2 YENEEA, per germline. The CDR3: CASSLLRTGGYTF. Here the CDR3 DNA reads TGTGCCAGCAGCCTACTCAGGACAGGGGGCTACACCTTC.

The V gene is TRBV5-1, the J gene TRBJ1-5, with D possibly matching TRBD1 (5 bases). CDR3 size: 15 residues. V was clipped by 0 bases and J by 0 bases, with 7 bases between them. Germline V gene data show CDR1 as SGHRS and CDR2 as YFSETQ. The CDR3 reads CASSLEGYSNQPQHF. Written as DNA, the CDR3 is TGCGCCAGCAGCTTGGAGGGGTATAGCAATCAGCCCCAGCATTTT.

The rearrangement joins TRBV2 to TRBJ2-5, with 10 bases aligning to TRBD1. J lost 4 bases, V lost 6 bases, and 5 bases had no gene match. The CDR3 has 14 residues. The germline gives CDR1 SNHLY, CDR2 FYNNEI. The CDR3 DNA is TGTGCCAGCAGCCGGGACAGGGGTGCAGAGACCCAGTACTTC. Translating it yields CASSRDRGAETQYF.

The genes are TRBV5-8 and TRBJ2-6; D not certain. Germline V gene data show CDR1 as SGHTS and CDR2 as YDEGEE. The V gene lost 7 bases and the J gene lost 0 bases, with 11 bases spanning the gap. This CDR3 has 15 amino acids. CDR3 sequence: CASGLRVSGANVLTF. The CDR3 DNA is TGTGCCAGCGGGCTTAGAGTCTCTGGGGCCAACGTCCTGACTTTC. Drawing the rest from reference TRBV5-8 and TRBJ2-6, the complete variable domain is EAGVTQSPTHLIKTRGQQATLRCSPISGHTSVYWYQQALGLGLQFLLWYDEGEERNRGNFPPRFSGRQFPNYSSELNVNALELEDSALYLCASGLRVSGANVLTFGAGSRLTVL.

The CDR3 protein is CASRSFWGGREEAFF. The CDR3 DNA follows: TGTGCCAGCAGATCCTTTTGGGGGGGCCGGGAAGAAGCTTTCTTT. The chain joins TRBV4-2 to TRBJ1-1, with D maybe TRBD1 (6 bases). V was trimmed by 6 bases and J by 8 bases, leaving 22 bases between them. The germline gives CDR1 LGHNA, CDR2 YNFKEQ. This CDR3 is 15 amino acids long.

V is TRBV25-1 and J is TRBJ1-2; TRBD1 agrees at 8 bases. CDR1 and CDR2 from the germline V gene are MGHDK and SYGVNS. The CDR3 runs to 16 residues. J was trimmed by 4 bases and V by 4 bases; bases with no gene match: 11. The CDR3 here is CASSGWATGQGYGYTF. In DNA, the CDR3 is TGTGCCAGCAGTGGTTGGGCGACAGGACAGGGCTATGGCTACACCTTC.

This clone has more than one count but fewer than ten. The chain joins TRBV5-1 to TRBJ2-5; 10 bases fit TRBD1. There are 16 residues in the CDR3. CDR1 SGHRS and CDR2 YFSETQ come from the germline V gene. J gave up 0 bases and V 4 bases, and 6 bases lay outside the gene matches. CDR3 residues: CASSVTGTGDQETQYF. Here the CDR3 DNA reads TGCGCCAGCAGCGTAACCGGGACAGGGGACCAAGAGACCCAGTACTTC.

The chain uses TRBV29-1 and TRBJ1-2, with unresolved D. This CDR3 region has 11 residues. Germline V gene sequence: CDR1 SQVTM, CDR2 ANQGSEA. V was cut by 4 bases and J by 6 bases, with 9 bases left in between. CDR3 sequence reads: CSVAGEDGYTF. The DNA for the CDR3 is TGCAGCGTTGCTGGGGAGGATGGCTACACCTTC.

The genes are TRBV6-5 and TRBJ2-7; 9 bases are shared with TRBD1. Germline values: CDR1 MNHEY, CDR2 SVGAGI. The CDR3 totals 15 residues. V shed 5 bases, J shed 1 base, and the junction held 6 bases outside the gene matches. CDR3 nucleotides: TGTGCCAGCAGTATACCGGGACAGGGATCCTACGAGCAGTACTTC. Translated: CASSIPGQGSYEQYF.

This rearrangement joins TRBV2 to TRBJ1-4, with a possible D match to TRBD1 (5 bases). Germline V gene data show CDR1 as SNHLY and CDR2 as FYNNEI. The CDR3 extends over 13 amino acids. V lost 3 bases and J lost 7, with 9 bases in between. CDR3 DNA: TGTGCCAGCAGTGAGGTGACAGCTGAAAAACTGTTTTTT. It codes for CASSEVTAEKLFF.